This T cell receptor (beta chain) was profiled in a study of blood T cell repertoires in COVID-19 (dated by TCRdb to about 2020). Study-wide context: The collaborator samples originated in the United States, Italy and Spain and spanned the acute and convalescent phases of COVID-19. The prospective study material was composed of cDNA or gDNA derived from T cells, B-cell-depleted T cells, or PBMCs. Deeply sampled blood TCRbeta repertoires from subjects exposed to, actively infected with, or recovered from COVID-19 were included in the dataset. The repertoires were released in a freely available public database intended as a resource for research on the immune response to SARS-CoV-2. Samples came from the ongoing ImmuneRACE study (first 160 participants) plus 1,254 subjects from 6 global collaborators. Nearly every sample came with metadata listing a de-identified subject ID, COVID-19 status, age in years and sex. HLA class I and class II types, where available, came from metadata supplied by the sample provider rather than from assay-based typing.

About this clone: There is no known antigen for this receptor. No much larger clone exists at a distance of one base, and base qualities are not known.

Participants in the prospective study were enrolled through a virtual design, were aged roughly 18 to 90 years, and lived in roughly 25 United States geographic areas. To assign participants to cohorts, the prospective study relied on clinical history that participants themselves reported in a screening survey and a study questionnaire. Recovered participants in ImmuneRACE Cohort 3 were defined by two consecutive negative NP/OP PCR tests, clearance by a healthcare professional, or resolution of symptoms. In the prospective study, mobile phlebotomists collected whole blood, serum and a nasopharyngeal or oropharyngeal swab from each participant. Over a roughly 2-month period, participants in the prospective study had the option of providing additional blood draws and questionnaires. Prospective study blood samples were shipped either frozen or at room temperature before DNA extraction. The immunoSEQ Assay, a bias-controlled multiplex PCR, was used to amplify TCRbeta CDR3 regions from genomic DNA. Per the authors' processing: Nucleated cell counts per sample were estimated from amplification of reference gene primers within the assay. Sequence reads were collapsed and filtered to measure the absolute abundance of every unique TCRbeta CDR3 rearrangement. For each sample, productive Simpson clonality was calculated as the square root of Simpson's diversity index across productive rearrangements. The source is immuneACCESS, and TCRdb retained only in-frame sequences with V and J called. Part of the clones is not carried over; for the studies checked, unresolved V genes explain less than half of this, and the remainder is unexplained. D and trimming come from the DNA, and the V and J calls and clone size come from that table. This sample comprises over 250,000 clones, 87% of them detected only once. The ten largest clones capture 5.3% of the sample.

Results and caveats for the whole study, not just this receptor: The quantity of clinical and demographic metadata differed by source and by participant and was supplied without curation.

V sheds 3 bases and J sheds 1 base, leaving 13 bases between their ends. The germline V gene (reference sequence) yields LNHNV for CDR1 and YYDKDF for CDR2. The CDR3 sequence holds 15 residues, the cysteine and phenylalanine included. Only the CDR3 DNA is retained, 45 bases long and in frame from the first base. The chain is made from TRBV15 and TRBJ2-7, with a weak D call of TRBD1 (6 bases match). This TCR was recovered from a woman aged 25-40 years who had recovered from COVID-19. The source material was PBMCs or T cells enriched from blood (not recorded which). At the DNA level, the sequence is TGTGCCACCAGCAGGTCCGCAGGGGTATCCTACGAGCAGTACTTC. This sequence encodes CATSRSAGVSYEQYF.